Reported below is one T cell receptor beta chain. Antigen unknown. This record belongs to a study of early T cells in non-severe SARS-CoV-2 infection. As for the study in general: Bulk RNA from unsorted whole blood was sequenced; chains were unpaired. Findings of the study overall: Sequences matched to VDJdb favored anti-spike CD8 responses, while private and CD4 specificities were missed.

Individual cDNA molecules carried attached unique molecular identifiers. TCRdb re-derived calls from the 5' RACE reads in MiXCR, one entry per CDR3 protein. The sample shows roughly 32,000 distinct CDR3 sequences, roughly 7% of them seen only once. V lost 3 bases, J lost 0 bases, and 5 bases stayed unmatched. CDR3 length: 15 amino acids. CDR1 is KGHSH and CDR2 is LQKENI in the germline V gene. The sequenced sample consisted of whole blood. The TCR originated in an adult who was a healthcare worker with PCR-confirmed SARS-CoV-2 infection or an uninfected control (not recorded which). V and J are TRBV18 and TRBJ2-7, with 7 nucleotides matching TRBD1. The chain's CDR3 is CASSPGQLPSYEQYF. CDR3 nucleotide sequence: TGTGCCAGCTCACCGGGACAGCTTCCCTCCTACGAGCAGTACTTC.